These 21 T cell receptor beta chains came from one sample sequenced in a study of cytotoxic CD8 clonotypes in ibrutinib-treated CLL (TCRdb year 2021). Library method: the immunoSEQ multiplex PCR assay. TCRdb retrieved this table from immuneACCESS and kept in-frame rearrangements only. Not all clones are present; in checked studies, unresolved V genes account for under half, and no reason is known for the remainder. The sample profile shows about 18,000 clones; about 80% of them were found once. The ten top clones hold around 15% of the sample. The sample consisted of PBMCs, taken before ibrutinib treatment. All receptors derive from a human donor with chronic lymphocytic leukemia.

V usage is TRBV11-3 and J usage is TRBJ2-3, with D perhaps given as TRBD1 or TRBD2 (5 bases each). The CDR3 has 13 residues. V lost 3 bases to trimming and J lost 9 bases, with 13 bases between them. CDR1 and CDR2 from the germline V gene are SGHNT and YENEEA. This chain's CDR3 is CASSLAPGPTQYF. As DNA, the CDR3 is TGTGCCAGCAGCTTGGCCCCGGGACCCACGCAGTATTTT. The full variable domain, completed using reference TRBV11-3 and TRBJ2-3, is EAGVVQSPRYKIIEKKQPVAFWCNPISGHNTLYWYLQNLGQGPELLIRYENEEAVDDSQLPKDRFSAERLKGVDSTLKIQPAELGDSAVYLCASSLAPGPTQYFGPGTRLTVL.

The CDR3 DNA sequence: TGTGCCAGCACCCTAAGGGGGACGACGGATCACACCTACGAGCAGTACTTC. Amino acids: CASTLRGTTDHTYEQYF. J is TRBJ2-7 and V is TRBV28; tentative D call: TRBD1 (6 bases). Germline loops: CDR1 MDHEN, CDR2 SYDVKM. Trimming shortened V by 7 bases and J by 2 bases, and 24 bases separated the two germline ends. The CDR3 runs 17 residues. Drawing the rest from reference TRBV28 and TRBJ2-7, the complete variable domain is DVKVTQSSRYLVKRTGEKVFLECVQDMDHENMFWYRQDPGLGLRLIYFSYDVKMKEKGDIPEGYSVSREKKERFSLILESASTNQTSMYLCASTLRGTTDHTYEQYFGPGTRLTVT.

The CDR3 DNA is TGTGCCACCAGCAGAGATGGGGGGACTAGCGGCGCAGATACGCAGTATTTT. Translating it yields CATSRDGGTSGADTQYF. This chain connects TRBV15 to TRBJ2-3, with TRBD2 matching over 11 bases. Per germline, CDR1 LNHNV and CDR2 YYDKDF (reference sequence). J was trimmed by 4 bases and V by 0 bases; bases with no gene match: 6. The CDR3 is made up of 17 amino acids.

The chain links TRBV5-6 to TRBJ1-2; D call uncertain. The CDR3 spans 12 residues. V was pared by 1 base and J by 5 bases, with 6 bases between. CDR1 is SGHDT, CDR2 YYEEEE, per germline. As DNA, the CDR3 is TGTGCCAGCAGCTTGCTTGGGTATGGCTACACCTTC. Protein product: CASSLLGYGYTF. The entire variable domain, with the rest obtained from reference TRBV5-6 and TRBJ1-2, is as follows: DAGVTQSPTHLIKTRGQQVTLRCSPKSGHDTVSWYQQALGQGPQFIFQYYEEEERQRGNFPDRFSGHQFPNYSSELNVNALLLGDSALYLCASSLLGYGYTFGSGTRLTVV.

The chain is built from TRBV5-1 and TRBJ2-1, with TRBD1 matching over 11 bases. Germline V lookup: CDR1 SGHRS, CDR2 YFSETQ. The CDR3 covers 15 residues. With V trimmed by 4 bases and J by 1 base, 1 base remained unmatched. This CDR3 is CASSGDRGSYNEQFF. The CDR3 DNA reads TGCGCCAGCAGCGGGGACAGGGGGTCCTACAATGAGCAGTTCTTC.

This chain uses TRBV13 with TRBJ1-2, with 9 bases aligning to TRBD1. This CDR3 spans 14 amino acids. Germline V CDR1 and CDR2: PRHDT, FYEKMQ (reference sequence). J was trimmed by 8 bases and V by 1 base; bases with no gene match: 5. CDR3 sequence: CASSLERQGGGYTF. The CDR3 region has the DNA TGTGCCAGCAGCTTAGAACGACAGGGGGGAGGCTACACCTTC.

The V gene is TRBV4-3, the J gene TRBJ2-2; 8 bases align to TRBD2. CDR1 LGHNA and CDR2 YSLEER come from the germline V gene. The J segment lost 8 bases and the V segment lost 1 base, leaving 12 bases of the junction unmatched. This CDR3 has 17 residues. CDR3 loop: CASSQVIVGLDLGELFF. CDR3 bases: TGCGCCAGCAGCCAAGTCATTGTGGGACTAGATTTAGGGGAGCTGTTTTTT.

The chain carries TRBV5-4 and TRBJ2-7, with D possibly being TRBD1 (6 bases). The CDR3 is 13 residues long. The germline V and J ends were trimmed by 4 bases and 0 bases, with 8 bases remaining between them. Looked up from germline, CDR1 is SGHNT and CDR2 is YYREEE (reference sequence). The CDR3 DNA sequence: TGTGCCAGCAGCCGGGACAACTCCTACGAGCAGTACTTC. Residues: CASSRDNSYEQYF.

CDR3: CASSAPRDRGYEQYF. CDR3 sequence (DNA): TGTGCCAGCAGCGCCCCCCGGGACAGGGGGTACGAGCAGTACTTC. The chain links TRBV7-6 to TRBJ2-7; 11 bases align to TRBD1. Germline CDR1 reads SGHVS; CDR2 reads FNYEAQ. CDR3 length equals 15 residues. J lost 4 bases, V lost 5 bases, and 7 bases had no gene match.

V gene TRBV7-9 combines with J gene TRBJ2-5; D gene unclear. Trimming shortened V by 1 base and J by 6 bases, and 15 bases separated the two germline ends. The CDR3 is made up of 15 amino acids. The V gene's germline CDR1 is SEHNR and CDR2 FQNEAQ (reference sequence). CDR3 amino acids: CASSLDSVGGQTQYF. DNA for the CDR3: TGTGCCAGCAGCTTAGACTCGGTGGGCGGACAGACCCAGTACTTC.

The J gene is TRBJ2-3, the V gene TRBV12-5; D is undetermined. The CDR3 is 16 amino acids. CDR1 is LGHNT and CDR2 is FRNRAP in the germline V gene. V lost 5 bases and J 2 bases, leaving 17 bases between the germline ends. The CDR3 coding sequence is TGTGCTAGTGGTCCAGGTCGTAGCAGCGACACAGATACGCAGTATTTT. Protein: CASGPGRSSDTDTQYF. Together with reference TRBV12-5 and TRBJ2-3, the CDR3 gives the full variable domain: DARVTQTPRHKVTEMGQEVTMRCQPILGHNTVFWYRQTMMQGLELLAYFRNRAPLDDSGMPKDRFSAEMPDATLATLKIQPSEPRDSAVYFCASGPGRSSDTDTQYFGPGTRLTVL.

V and J are TRBV7-3 and TRBJ2-1, with D possibly TRBD2 on 6 matching bases. Germline V gene lookup returns CDR1 SGHTA and CDR2 FQGTGA. Trimming stripped 2 bases from V and 2 bases from J, with 10 bases between. The CDR3 covers 15 residues. Here the CDR3 reads CASSLLADAYNEQFF. The DNA for the CDR3 is TGTGCCAGCAGCTTATTAGCGGATGCCTACAATGAGCAGTTCTTC.

CDR3 sequence reads: CASSLGGRDSYEQYF. The CDR3, as DNA: TGTGCCAGCAGTCTGGGAGGGCGGGATTCCTACGAGCAGTACTTC. This sequence joins TRBV9 and TRBJ2-7; 7 nucleotides match TRBD2. The CDR3 covers 15 residues. Germline CDR1 and CDR2: SGDLS and YYNGEE. V shed 5 bases, J shed 1 base, and the junction held 9 bases outside the gene matches.

This sequence joins TRBV11-1 and TRBJ2-4; D is possibly TRBD1 or TRBD2 (6 bases each). The CDR3 extends over 16 amino acids. V lost 5 bases and J 6 bases, leaving 20 bases between the germline ends. CDR1 SGHAT and CDR2 FQDESV come from the germline V gene (reference sequence). CDR3 sequence: CASSPQWGASGNIQYF. Written as DNA, the CDR3 is TGTGCCAGCAGCCCCCAGTGGGGGGCTTCGGGAAACATTCAGTACTTC.

Comment on this clone: Because the CDR3's place on the DNA is in doubt, the DNA is left out and the CDR3 is given as listed by TCRdb. The V and J genes are TRBV28 and TRBJ1-4; the D call of TRBD1 is as the table states it, not checked on the DNA. Germline V gene data show CDR1 as MDHEN and CDR2 as SYDVKM. The CDR3 is 17 amino acids in total, end residues counted. The CDR3 spells CASSTSFRGLANEKLFF.

This sequence joins TRBV7-3 and TRBJ2-5, with D perhaps matching TRBD2 (6 bases). The germline V gene has CDR1 SGHTA and CDR2 FQGTGA. V lost 3 bases, J lost 3 bases, and 14 bases lay in between. This CDR3 is built from 15 residues. CDR3 sequence reads: CASSLGGDLEETQYF. Here the CDR3 DNA reads TGTGCCAGCAGCTTGGGCGGGGACTTGGAAGAGACCCAGTACTTC.

This clone occurred a few times. The V gene is TRBV28, the J gene TRBJ1-2, with unresolved D. The length of the CDR3 is 14 residues. The V end lost 5 bases, the J end lost 7 bases, and 17 bases lay between the germline ends. Germline CDR1 MDHEN, CDR2 SYDVKM. The chain's CDR3 is CASSPILEYSGYTF. CDR3 DNA sequence: TGTGCCAGCAGTCCAATCCTCGAGTACAGTGGCTACACCTTC.

This chain uses TRBV7-9 with TRBJ2-5; unclear D gene. CDR3 length: 13 amino acids. The V gene's germline CDR1 is SEHNR and CDR2 FQNEAQ (reference sequence). V shed 5 bases and J shed 9 bases, with 16 bases lying between them. The CDR3 region is CASSPTVTGAQYF. As DNA, the CDR3 is TGTGCCAGCAGCCCGACGGTTACTGGGGCCCAGTACTTC.

The chain combines TRBV7-9 with TRBJ1-4; TRBD1 aligns across 7 bases. The V and J ends lost 5 bases and 12 bases, in that order; junction bases with no gene match: 6. This CDR3 is built from 12 residues. The germline gives CDR1 SEHNR, CDR2 FQNEAQ (reference sequence). The CDR3 loop is CASSPGTEQLFF. As DNA, the CDR3 is TGTGCCAGCAGCCCCGGGACAGAGCAACTGTTTTTT.

In its sample, this clone was seen once. This chain connects TRBV28 to TRBJ2-7, with D unresolved. Per germline, CDR1 MDHEN and CDR2 SYDVKM. V was trimmed by 1 base and J by 4 bases, leaving 11 bases between them. The CDR3 is 14 residues long. The DNA for the CDR3 is TGTGCCAGCAGTTTATCACCCCAGATATACGAGCAGTACTTC. It codes for CASSLSPQIYEQYF.

The rearrangement joins TRBV11-2 to TRBJ2-2; D unclear. CDR1 is SGHAT and CDR2 is FQNNGV in the germline V gene. V lost 1 base and J lost 4, with 13 bases in between. The CDR3 covers 16 residues. The CDR3 here is CASSLGPGMGTGELFF. For the CDR3, the DNA is TGTGCCAGCAGCTTAGGGCCGGGTATGGGCACCGGGGAGCTGTTTTTT.